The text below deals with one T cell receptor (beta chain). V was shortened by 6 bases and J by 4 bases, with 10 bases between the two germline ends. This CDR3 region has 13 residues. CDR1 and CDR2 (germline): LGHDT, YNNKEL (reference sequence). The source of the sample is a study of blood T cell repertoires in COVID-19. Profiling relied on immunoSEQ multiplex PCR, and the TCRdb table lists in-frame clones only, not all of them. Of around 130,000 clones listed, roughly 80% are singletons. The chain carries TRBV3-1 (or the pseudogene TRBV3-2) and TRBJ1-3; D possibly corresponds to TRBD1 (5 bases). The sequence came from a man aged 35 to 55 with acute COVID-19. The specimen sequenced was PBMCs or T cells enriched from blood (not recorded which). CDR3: CASRQVSGNTIYF. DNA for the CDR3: TGTGCCAGCAGACAGGTATCCGGAAACACCATATATTTT.